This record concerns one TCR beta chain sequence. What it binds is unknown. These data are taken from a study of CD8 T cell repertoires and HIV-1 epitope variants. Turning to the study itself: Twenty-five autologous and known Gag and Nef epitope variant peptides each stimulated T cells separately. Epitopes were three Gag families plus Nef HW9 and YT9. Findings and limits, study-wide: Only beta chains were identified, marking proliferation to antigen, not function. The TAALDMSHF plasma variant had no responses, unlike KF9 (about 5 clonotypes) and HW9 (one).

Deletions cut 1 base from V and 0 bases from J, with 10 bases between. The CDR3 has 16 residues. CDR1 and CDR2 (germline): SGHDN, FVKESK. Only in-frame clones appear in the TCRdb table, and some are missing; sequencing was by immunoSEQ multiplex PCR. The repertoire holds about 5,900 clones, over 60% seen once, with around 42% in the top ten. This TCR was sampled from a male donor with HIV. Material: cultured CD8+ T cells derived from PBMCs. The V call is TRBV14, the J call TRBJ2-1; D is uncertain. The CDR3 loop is CASSQVTSSSYNEQFF. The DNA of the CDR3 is TGTGCCAGCAGCCAAGTTACTTCTAGCTCCTACAATGAGCAGTTCTTC.